These T cell receptor beta chains were read from a single sample in a study of blood T cell repertoires in COVID-19. TCRdb's table, derived via immunoSEQ multiplex PCR, lists solely in-frame clones and lacks some. Here the sample spans about 120,000 clones, under 80% being singletons. Input material: peripheral blood. Source of these receptors: a man between 65 and 85 years old with acute or convalescent COVID-19. CDR3s include the opening cysteine and the closing phenylalanine or tryptophan. D genes are given only for firm matches. Size tells how often a clone was seen (once, few, many) or the class of an expanded clone, and some rows leave it out.

d_gene	v_gene	j_gene	abundance	CDR3nt	CDR3aa
.	TRBV5-1	TRBJ1-2	.	TGCGCCAGCAGCTTCCGGGACTTCCCGGATGGCTACACCTTC	CASSFRDFPDGYTF
.	TRBV18	TRBJ1-3	.	TGTGCCAGCTCACCTAACCCCCCCAGCTCTGGAAACACCATATATTTT	CASSPNPPSSGNTIYF
.	TRBV18	TRBJ1-1	few	TGTGCCAGCTCACCACCTTACCCGGGTAACACTGAAGCTTTCTTT	CASSPPYPGNTEAFF
TRBD1	TRBV9	TRBJ2-7	many	TGTGCCAGCAGCGCGACAGGGGCGACTGGCGAGCAGTACTTC	CASSATGATGEQYF
TRBD2	TRBV4-2	TRBJ2-1	.	TGTGCCAGCAGCCTAAGTCCTAGCGGGGGGGCTCACAATGAGCAGTTCTTC	CASSLSPSGGAHNEQFF
TRBD1	TRBV4-3	TRBJ2-5	.	TGCGCCAGCAGCGGACACCGGGACAGAGGCGAGACCCAGTACTTC	CASSGHRDRGETQYF
TRBD2	TRBV9	TRBJ2-5	.	TGTGCCAGCAGCGTGGGACTAGCGGGGGGGCCAGGGGAGACCCAGTACTTC	CASSVGLAGGPGETQYF
.	TRBV5-6	TRBJ2-5	few	TGTGCCAGCAGCTTGAGCGGGCTGTTCCAAGAGACCCAGTACTTC	CASSLSGLFQETQYF
.	TRBV6-5	TRBJ1-2	.	TGTGCCAGCATCAGGGACACATCAAACTATGGCTACACCTTC	CASIRDTSNYGYTF
TRBD1	TRBV5-5	TRBJ2-2	.	TGTGCCAGCAGCTTGAACAGGGGAGGGGAGCTGTTTTTT	CASSLNRGGELFF